The rows below give T cell receptor beta chains drawn from one sample of a study of cytomegalovirus exposure and HLA in healthy donors. Clones were read by immunoSEQ multiplex PCR, and TCRdb kept only the in-frame ones, dropping some. This sample has approximately 98,000 clones, with around 85% found just once. The sample comprised PBMCs. These receptors all stem from a woman between 18 and 29 years old in good health and CMV-seronegative. Both conserved end residues are part of each CDR3. D genes are given only for firm matches. Expanded clones are given a class, and other clones once, few, many or no size at all.

>TRBD1|TRBJ1-2|-|TRBV29-1
TGCAGCGTTGACTCCGACAGGGGGTATGGCTACACCTTC
CSVDSDRGYGYTF
>-|TRBJ1-1|-|TRBV5-1
TGCGCCAGCAACCCTACAGTCTTGAACACTGAAGCTTTCTTT
CASNPTVLNTEAFF
>-|TRBJ1-1|-|TRBV11-2
TGTGCCAGCAGCTTAAGCCCCCCAGGGGTGAACACTGAAGCTTTCTTT
CASSLSPPGVNTEAFF
>TRBD2|TRBJ2-5|-|TRBV7-2
TGTGCCAGCAGCTTTAGCGGGGGACCATTTATGGAGACCCAGTACTTC
CASSFSGGPFMETQYF
>TRBD2|TRBJ2-5|once|TRBV11-2
TGTGCCAGCAGCTTCGGACTAGGCGAGACCCAGTACTTC
CASSFGLGETQYF
>TRBD1|TRBJ1-2|-|TRBV11-2
TGTGCCAGCAGCTCTCCGCGGGACAGACGCTATGGCTACACCTTC
CASSSPRDRRYGYTF
>-|TRBJ1-1|few|TRBV29-1
TGCAGCGTTGTAACGGGAACTGAAGCTTTCTTT
CSVVTGTEAFF
>TRBD1|TRBJ1-2|-|TRBV6-5
TGTGCCAGCAGTTACTCTGGGACAGGGTGGTATGGCTACACCTTC
CASSYSGTGWYGYTF
>TRBD1|TRBJ1-2|-|TRBV7-2
TGTGCCAGCAGCTTATCTGGGACAGTTAACTATGGCTACACCTTC
CASSLSGTVNYGYTF
>TRBD1|TRBJ1-3|-|TRBV5-1
TGCGCCAGCAGCTCAGGACAGGGTGGGGACACCATATATTTT
CASSSGQGGDTIYF